Following are 5 T cell receptor beta chains from one sample sequenced in a study of cytomegalovirus exposure and HLA in healthy donors (dated by TCRdb to about 2017). Library construction relied on the immunoSEQ multiplex PCR assay. A mixture of 60 forward primers for TCR Vbeta segments and 13 reverse primers for TCR Jbeta segments was used in the multiplex PCR. Sourced from immuneACCESS, this table was stored by TCRdb with only in-frame sequences that have V and J called. A share of the clones is absent; for the studies checked, an unresolved V gene accounts for under half, and the remainder has no known explanation. This sample comprises under 200,000 clones, roughly 84% of them detected only once. The top ten constitute about 2.4% of the sample. The specimen was PBMCs. The origin of the receptors is a young man in good health and CMV-seropositive.

The gene calls are TRBV6-6 and TRBJ2-7; D is possibly TRBD2 (6 bases). Germline values: CDR1 MNHNY, CDR2 SVGAGI (reference sequence). Trimming took 6 bases from V and 9 from J, leaving 21 bases between them. CDR3 length equals 14 residues. The DNA of the CDR3 is TGTGCCAGCAGCTCTTATTCACCGGAGGGCGGGCAGTACTTC. Translation: CASSSYSPEGGQYF.

This clone was counted between two and nine times. The chain uses TRBV6-1 and TRBJ1-2; unclear D gene. Trimming cost V 4 bases and J 6 bases, with 21 bases left between them. Germline V gene lookup returns CDR1 MNHNS and CDR2 SASEGT. The CDR3 has 16 amino acids. The CDR3 nucleotides read TGTGCCAGCAGTGCCAACCTGAGGGTTCAGTCTAATGGCTACACCTTC. It specifies CASSANLRVQSNGYTF.

This rearrangement joins TRBV7-9 to TRBJ2-5; weak D call: TRBD1 (5 bases). This CDR3 is 13 amino acids long. The ends were cut back, 3 bases at V and 5 bases at J, with 10 bases in the middle. Germline V lookup: CDR1 SEHNR, CDR2 FQNEAQ (reference sequence). CDR3 sequence: CASSFAGPETQYF. DNA for the CDR3: TGTGCCAGCAGCTTTGCAGGGCCCGAGACCCAGTACTTC.

This chain connects TRBV2 to TRBJ1-1; no definite D call. Trimming removed 6 bases from V and 5 bases from J, with 7 bases in between. This CDR3 is built from 11 residues. The germline V gene encodes CDR1 SNHLY and CDR2 FYNNEI. The CDR3 coding sequence is TGTGCCAGCAGCCTAAAGACTGAAGCTTTCTTT. Protein sequence: CASSLKTEAFF.

This chain uses TRBV29-1 with TRBJ1-5; 10 bases fit TRBD1. J gave up 1 base and V 6 bases, and 9 bases lay outside the gene matches. Germline V gene sequence: CDR1 SQVTM, CDR2 ANQGSEA. The CDR3 loop spans 16 amino acids. This CDR3 is CSVSGDRGGSNQPQHF. DNA for the CDR3: TGCAGCGTCTCCGGGGACAGGGGTGGAAGCAATCAGCCCCAGCATTTT.